This T cell receptor (delta chain) was observed in a study of gamma-delta T cells after stem cell transplantation. TCRdb ran CATT on the RT-PCR reads. The data show around 620 delta-chain clones, with under 25% seen just once and 30% to 45% held by the top ten. The CDR3 loop spans 17 amino acids. Trimming stripped 0 bases from V and 0 bases from J, with 16 bases between. Germline loops: CDR1 GEAIGNYY, CDR2 EKD. This clone is termed large (0.1 to 1%). The same CDR3 also results from other DNA sequences found in this sample. J is TRDJ1 and V is TRDV2, with a weak D call TRDD3 (5 bases). This sequence was found in a human donor. It is not recorded whose cells these are; they may come from a transplant donor. Specimen: gamma-delta T cells. CDR3 amino acids: CACDTVGAKGYTDKLIF. DNA for the CDR3: TGTGCCTGTGACACCGTTGGGGCTAAGGGGTACACCGATAAACTCATCTTT.